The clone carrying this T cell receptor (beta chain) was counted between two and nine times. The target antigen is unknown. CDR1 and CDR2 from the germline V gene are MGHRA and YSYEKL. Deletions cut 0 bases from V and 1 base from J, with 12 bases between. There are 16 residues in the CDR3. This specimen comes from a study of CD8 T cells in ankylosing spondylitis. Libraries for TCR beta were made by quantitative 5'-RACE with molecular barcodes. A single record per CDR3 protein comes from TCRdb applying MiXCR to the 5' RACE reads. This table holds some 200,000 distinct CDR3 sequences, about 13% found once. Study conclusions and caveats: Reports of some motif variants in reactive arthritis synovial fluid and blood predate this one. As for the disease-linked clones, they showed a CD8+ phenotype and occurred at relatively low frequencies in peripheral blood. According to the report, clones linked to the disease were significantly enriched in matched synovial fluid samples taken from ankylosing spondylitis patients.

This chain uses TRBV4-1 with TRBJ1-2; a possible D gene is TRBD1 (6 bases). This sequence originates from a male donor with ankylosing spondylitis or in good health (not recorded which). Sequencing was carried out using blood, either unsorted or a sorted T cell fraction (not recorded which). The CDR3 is CASSQDGGQSNYGYTF. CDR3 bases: TGCGCCAGCAGCCAAGATGGGGGACAAAGTAACTATGGCTACACCTTC.